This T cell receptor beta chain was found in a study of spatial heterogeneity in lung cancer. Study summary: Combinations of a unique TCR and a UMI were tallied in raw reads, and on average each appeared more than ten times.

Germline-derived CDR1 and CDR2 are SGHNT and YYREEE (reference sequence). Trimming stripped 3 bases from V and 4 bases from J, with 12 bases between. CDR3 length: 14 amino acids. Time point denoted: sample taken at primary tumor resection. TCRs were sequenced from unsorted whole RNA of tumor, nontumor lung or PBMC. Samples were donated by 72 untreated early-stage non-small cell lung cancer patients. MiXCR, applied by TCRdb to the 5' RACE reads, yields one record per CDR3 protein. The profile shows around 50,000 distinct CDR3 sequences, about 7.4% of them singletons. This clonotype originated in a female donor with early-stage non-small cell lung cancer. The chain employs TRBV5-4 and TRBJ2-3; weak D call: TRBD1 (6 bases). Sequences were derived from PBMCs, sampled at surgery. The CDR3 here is CASSWGQGSDTQYF. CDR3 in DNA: TGTGCCAGCAGCTGGGGGCAGGGTTCAGATACGCAGTATTTT.